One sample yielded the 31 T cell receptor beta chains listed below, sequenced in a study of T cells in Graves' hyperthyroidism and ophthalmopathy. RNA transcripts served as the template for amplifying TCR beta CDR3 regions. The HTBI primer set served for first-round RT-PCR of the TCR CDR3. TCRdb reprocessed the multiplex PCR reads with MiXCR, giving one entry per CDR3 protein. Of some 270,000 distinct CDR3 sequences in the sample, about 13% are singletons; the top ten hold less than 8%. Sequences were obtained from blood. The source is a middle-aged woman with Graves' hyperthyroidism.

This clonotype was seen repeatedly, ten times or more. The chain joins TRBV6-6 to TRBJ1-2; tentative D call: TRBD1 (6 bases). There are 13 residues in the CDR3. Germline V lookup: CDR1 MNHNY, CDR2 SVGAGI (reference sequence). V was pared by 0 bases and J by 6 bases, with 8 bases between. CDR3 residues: CASSYSTGNGYTF. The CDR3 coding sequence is TGTGCCAGCAGTTACTCGACAGGAAATGGCTACACCTTC.

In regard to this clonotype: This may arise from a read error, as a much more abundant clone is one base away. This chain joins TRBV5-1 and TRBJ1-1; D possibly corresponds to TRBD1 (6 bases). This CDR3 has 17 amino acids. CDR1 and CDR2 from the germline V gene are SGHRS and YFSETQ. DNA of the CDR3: TGCGCCAGCGGCTTCGGCAGCGGGGGGGCGACGAACACTGAAGCTTTCTTT. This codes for CASGFGSGGATNTEAFF.

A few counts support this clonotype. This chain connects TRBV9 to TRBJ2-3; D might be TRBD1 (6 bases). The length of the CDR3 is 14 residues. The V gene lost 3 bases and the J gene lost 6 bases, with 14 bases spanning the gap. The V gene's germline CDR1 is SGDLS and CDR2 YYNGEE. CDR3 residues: CASSAHRQEDTQYF. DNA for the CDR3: TGTGCCAGCAGCGCCCACAGACAGGAGGATACGCAGTATTTT. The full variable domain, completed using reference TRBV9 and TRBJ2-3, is DSGVTQTPKHLITATGQRVTLRCSPRSGDLSVYWYQQSLDQGLQFLIQYYNGEERAKGNILERFSAQQFPDLHSELNLSSLELGDSALYFCASSAHRQEDTQYFGPGTRLTVL.

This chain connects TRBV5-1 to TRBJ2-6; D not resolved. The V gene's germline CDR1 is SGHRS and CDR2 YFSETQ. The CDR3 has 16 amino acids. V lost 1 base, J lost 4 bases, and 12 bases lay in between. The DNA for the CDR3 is TGCGCCAGCAGCTTGTTGTCCTCCTCAGGGGCCAACGTCCTGACTTTC. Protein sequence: CASSLLSSSGANVLTF.

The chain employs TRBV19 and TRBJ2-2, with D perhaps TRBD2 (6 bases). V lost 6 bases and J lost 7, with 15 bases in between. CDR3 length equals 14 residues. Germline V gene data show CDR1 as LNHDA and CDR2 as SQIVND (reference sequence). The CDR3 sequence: CASRGVLADGELFF. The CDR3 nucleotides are TGTGCCAGTAGAGGGGTGTTAGCGGACGGGGAGCTGTTTTTT. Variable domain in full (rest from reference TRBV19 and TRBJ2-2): DGGITQSPKYLFRKEGQNVTLSCEQNLNHDAMYWYRQDPGQGLRLIYYSQIVNDFQKGDIAEGYSVSREKKESFPLTVTSAQKNPTAFYLCASRGVLADGELFFGEGSRLTVL.

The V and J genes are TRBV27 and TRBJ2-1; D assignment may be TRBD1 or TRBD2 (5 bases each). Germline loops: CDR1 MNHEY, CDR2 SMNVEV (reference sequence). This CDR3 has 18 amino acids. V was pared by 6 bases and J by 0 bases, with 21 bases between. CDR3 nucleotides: TGTGCCAGCAGACCTGGGACCTTGCAACATAGCTCCTACAATGAGCAGTTCTTC. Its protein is CASRPGTLQHSSYNEQFF.

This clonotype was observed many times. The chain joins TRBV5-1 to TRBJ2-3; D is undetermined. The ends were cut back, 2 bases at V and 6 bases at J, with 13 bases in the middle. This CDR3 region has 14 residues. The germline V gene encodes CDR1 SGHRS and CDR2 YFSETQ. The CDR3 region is CASSFMAVTDTQYF. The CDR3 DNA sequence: TGCGCCAGCAGCTTTATGGCGGTTACGGATACGCAGTATTTT.

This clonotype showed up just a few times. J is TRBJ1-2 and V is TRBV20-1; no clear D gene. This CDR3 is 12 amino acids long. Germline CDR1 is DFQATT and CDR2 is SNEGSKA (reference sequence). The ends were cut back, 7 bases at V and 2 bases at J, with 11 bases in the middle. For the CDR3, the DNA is TGCAGTGTAAGGCAGAACAACTATGGCTACACCTTC. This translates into CSVRQNNYGYTF.

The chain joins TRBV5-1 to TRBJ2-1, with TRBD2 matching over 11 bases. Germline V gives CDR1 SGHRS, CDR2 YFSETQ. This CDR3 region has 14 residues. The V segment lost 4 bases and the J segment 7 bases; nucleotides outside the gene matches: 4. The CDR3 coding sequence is TGCGCCAGCAGCCGACTAGCGGGACCGAATGAGCAGTTCTTC. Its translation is CASSRLAGPNEQFF.

The chain's CDR3 is CASSSDWSSYNEQFF. CDR3 nucleotide sequence: TGCGCCAGCAGCTCCGACTGGAGCTCCTACAATGAGCAGTTCTTC. The chain links TRBV5-1 to TRBJ2-1; D remains unclear. V was shortened by 3 bases and J by 0 bases, with 10 bases between the two germline ends. The CDR3 totals 15 residues. Looked up from germline, CDR1 is SGHRS and CDR2 is YFSETQ.

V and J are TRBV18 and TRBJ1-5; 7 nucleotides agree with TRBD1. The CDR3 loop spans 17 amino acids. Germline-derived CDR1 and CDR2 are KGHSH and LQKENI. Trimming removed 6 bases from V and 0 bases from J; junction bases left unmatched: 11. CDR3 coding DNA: TGTGCCAGCTCGCAGGGGGGTTACTCTGCTAGCAATCAGCCCCAGCATTTT. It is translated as CASSQGGYSASNQPQHF.

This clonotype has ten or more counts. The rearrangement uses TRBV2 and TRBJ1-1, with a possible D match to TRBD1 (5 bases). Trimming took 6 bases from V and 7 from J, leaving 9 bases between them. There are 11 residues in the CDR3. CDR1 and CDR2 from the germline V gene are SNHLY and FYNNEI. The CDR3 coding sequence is TGTGCCAGCAGACAGGCCCTTGAAGCTTTCTTT. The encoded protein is CASRQALEAFF.

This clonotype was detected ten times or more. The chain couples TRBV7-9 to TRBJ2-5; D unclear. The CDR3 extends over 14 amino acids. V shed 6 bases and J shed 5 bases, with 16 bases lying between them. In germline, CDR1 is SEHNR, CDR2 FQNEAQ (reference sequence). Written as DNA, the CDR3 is TGTGCCAGCAGTCCTTCAGAGGTCCGGGAGACCCAGTACTTC. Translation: CASSPSEVRETQYF.

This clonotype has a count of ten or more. The CDR3 sequence: CASSLYVGGEAFF. The CDR3 region has the DNA TGTGCCAGCAGTTTATACGTCGGAGGTGAGGCTTTCTTT. The genes are TRBV28 and TRBJ1-1; D uncertain. V lost 1 base and J 11 bases, leaving 14 bases between the germline ends. Looked up from germline, CDR1 is MDHEN and CDR2 is SYDVKM. CDR3 size: 13 residues.

CDR3 sequence: CASSPGDRGRFGYTF. CDR3 coding DNA: TGTGCCAGCAGCCCTGGAGACAGGGGGCGTTTTGGCTACACCTTC. The rearrangement uses TRBV3-1 and TRBJ1-2; TRBD1 agrees at 10 bases. J lost 7 bases, V lost 4 bases, and 9 bases had no gene match. Germline values: CDR1 LGHDT, CDR2 YNNKEL (reference sequence). The CDR3 runs to 15 residues.

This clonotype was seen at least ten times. CDR3 loop: CASSLDGGGATDTQYF. The CDR3 nucleotides are TGTGCCAGCAGCCTTGACGGGGGAGGGGCCACAGATACGCAGTATTTT. J is TRBJ2-3 and V is TRBV3-1; 7 nucleotides line up with TRBD2. The trim removed 4 bases at V and 2 bases at J, leaving 9 bases unmatched. CDR3 length equals 16 residues. CDR1 is LGHDT, CDR2 YNNKEL, per germline (reference sequence).

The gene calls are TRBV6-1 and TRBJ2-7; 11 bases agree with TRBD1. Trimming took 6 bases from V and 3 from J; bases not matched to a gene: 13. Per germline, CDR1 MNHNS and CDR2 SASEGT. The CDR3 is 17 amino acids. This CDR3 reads CASRRDRGRDFGYEQYF. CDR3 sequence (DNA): TGTGCCAGCAGAAGGGACAGGGGGAGGGATTTCGGCTACGAGCAGTACTTC.

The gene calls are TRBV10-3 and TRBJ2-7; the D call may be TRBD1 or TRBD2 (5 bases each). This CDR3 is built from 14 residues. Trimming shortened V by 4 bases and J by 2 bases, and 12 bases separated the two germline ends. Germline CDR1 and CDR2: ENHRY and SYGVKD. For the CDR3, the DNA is TGTGCCATCAGTGCGACTGGGACGACCTACGAGCAGTACTTC. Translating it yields CAISATGTTYEQYF.

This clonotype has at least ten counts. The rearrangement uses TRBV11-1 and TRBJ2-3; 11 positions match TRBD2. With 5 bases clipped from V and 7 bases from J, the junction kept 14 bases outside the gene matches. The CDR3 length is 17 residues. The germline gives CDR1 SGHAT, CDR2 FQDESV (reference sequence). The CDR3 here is CASSNPIAGGAPHTQYF. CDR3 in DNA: TGTGCCAGCAGCAACCCCATAGCGGGAGGGGCCCCGCATACGCAGTATTTT.

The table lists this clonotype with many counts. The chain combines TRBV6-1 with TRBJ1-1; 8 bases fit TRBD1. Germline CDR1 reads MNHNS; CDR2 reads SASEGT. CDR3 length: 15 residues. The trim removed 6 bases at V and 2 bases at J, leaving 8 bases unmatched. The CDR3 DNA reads TGTGCCAGCAGAGCCGGACAGGGCGGAAACACTGAAGCTTTCTTT. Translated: CASRAGQGGNTEAFF.

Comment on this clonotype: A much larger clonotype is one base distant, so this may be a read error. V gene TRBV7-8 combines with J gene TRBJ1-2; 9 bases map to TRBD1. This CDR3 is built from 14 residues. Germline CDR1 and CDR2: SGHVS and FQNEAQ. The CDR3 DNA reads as TGTGTCAGCAGCAGGACAGGGGTTGGCTATGGCTACACCTTC. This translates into CVSSRTGVGYGYTF. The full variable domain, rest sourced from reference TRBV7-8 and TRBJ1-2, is GAGVSQSPRYKVAKRGQDVALRCDPISGHVSLFWYQQALGQGPEFLTYFQNEAQLDKSGLPSDRFFAERPEGSVSTLKIQRTQQEDSAVYLCVSSRTGVGYGYTFGSGTRLTVV.

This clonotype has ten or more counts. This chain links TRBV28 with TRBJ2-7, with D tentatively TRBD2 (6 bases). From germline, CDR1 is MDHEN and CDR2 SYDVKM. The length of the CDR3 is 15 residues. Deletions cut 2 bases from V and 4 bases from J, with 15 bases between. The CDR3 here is CASSLTGVRKYEQYF. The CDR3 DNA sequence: TGTGCCAGCAGTTTAACGGGGGTCAGAAAGTACGAGCAGTACTTC.

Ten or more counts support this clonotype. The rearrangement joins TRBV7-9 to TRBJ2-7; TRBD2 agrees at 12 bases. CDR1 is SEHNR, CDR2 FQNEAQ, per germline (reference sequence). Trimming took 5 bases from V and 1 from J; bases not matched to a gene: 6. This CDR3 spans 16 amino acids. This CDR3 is CASSPRLAGDSYEQYF. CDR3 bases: TGTGCCAGCAGCCCACGACTAGCGGGGGATTCCTACGAGCAGTACTTC.

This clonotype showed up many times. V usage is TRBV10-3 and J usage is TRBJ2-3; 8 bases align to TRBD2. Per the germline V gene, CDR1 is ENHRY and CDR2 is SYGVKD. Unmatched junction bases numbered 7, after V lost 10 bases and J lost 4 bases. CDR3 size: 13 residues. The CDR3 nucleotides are TGTGCCACGACGGGGGGGGAGGCAGATACGCAGTATTTT. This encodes CATTGGEADTQYF.

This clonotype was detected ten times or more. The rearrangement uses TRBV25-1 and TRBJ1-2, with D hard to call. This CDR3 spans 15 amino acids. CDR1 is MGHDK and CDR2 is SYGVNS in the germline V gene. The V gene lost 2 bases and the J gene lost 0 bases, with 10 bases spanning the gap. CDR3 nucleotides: TGTGCCAGCAGTGAAGGCGTCTTGTCTAACTATGGCTACACCTTC. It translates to CASSEGVLSNYGYTF.

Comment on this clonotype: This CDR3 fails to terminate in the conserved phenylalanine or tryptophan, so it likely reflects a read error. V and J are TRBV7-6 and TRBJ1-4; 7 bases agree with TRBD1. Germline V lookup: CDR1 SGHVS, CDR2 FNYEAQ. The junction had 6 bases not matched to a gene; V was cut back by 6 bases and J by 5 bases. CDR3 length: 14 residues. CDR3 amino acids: CASRQTGTNEKLFL. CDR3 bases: TGTGCCAGCAGGCAGACAGGGACAAATGAAAAACTGTTTCTT.

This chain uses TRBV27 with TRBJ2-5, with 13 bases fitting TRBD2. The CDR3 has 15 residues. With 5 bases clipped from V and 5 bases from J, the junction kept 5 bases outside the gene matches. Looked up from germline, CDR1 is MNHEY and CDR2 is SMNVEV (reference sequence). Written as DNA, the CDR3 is TGTGCCAGCAGTATCCGGACTAGCGGGAGTGAGACCCAGTACTTC. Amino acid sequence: CASSIRTSGSETQYF.

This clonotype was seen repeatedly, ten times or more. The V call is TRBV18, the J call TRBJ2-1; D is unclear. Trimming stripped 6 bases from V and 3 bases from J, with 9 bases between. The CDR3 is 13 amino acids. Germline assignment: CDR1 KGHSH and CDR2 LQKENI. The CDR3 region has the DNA TGTGCCAGCTCCCCCCGTGGCTACAATGAGCAGTTCTTC. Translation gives CASSPRGYNEQFF.

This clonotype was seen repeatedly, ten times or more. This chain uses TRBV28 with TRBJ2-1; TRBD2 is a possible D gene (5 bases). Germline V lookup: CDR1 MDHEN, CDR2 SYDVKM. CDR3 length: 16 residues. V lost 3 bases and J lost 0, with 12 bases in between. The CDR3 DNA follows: TGTGCCAGCAGTTTTGGACTTCCTAGCTCCTACAATGAGCAGTTCTTC. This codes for CASSFGLPSSYNEQFF.

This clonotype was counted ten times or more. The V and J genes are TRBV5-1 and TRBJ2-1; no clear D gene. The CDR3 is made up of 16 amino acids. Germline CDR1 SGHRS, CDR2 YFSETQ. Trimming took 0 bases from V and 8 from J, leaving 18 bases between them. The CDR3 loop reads CASSLGQPKQVDEQFF. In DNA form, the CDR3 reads TGCGCCAGCAGCTTGGGTCAGCCTAAACAAGTCGATGAGCAGTTCTTC.

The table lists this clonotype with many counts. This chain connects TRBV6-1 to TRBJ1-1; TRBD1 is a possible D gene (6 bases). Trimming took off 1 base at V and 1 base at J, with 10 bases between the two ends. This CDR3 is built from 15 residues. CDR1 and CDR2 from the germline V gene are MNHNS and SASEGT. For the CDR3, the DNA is TGTGCCAGCAGTGAAGTAGGGGGGACGAACACTGAAGCTTTCTTT. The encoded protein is CASSEVGGTNTEAFF.